A single sample gave rise to the 12 T cell receptor beta chains below, sequenced in a study of T cell responses to AZD1222 COVID-19 vaccine. The repertoire was sequenced with immunoSEQ multiplex PCR; TCRdb's copy has only in-frame clones and lacks some. The sample lists 110,000 to 150,000 clones, over 90% occurring once. Material: peripheral blood, obtained on day 0 of MenACWY control vaccination. The receptors derive from an adult in good health.

This chain uses TRBV18 with TRBJ2-1; possible D gene TRBD1, 5 bases. The V end was cut by 6 bases, the J end by 8 bases, with 11 bases between. CDR1 and CDR2 from the germline V gene are KGHSH and LQKENI. CDR3 size: 12 residues. CDR3 amino acids: CASSTRADEQFF. As DNA, the CDR3 is TGTGCCAGCTCTACCAGGGCGGATGAGCAGTTCTTC.

The chain recombines TRBV9 with TRBJ2-2; no firm D call. CDR1 SGDLS and CDR2 YYNGEE come from the germline V gene. The CDR3 spans 15 residues. V lost 0 bases and J lost 4, with 10 bases in between. The CDR3 nucleotides read TGTGCCAGCAGCGTAGGGGTTCCGGGCACCGGGGAGCTGTTTTTT. Translation gives CASSVGVPGTGELFF.

V usage is TRBV5-6 and J usage is TRBJ1-2, with TRBD1 matching 10 bases. Trimming removed 5 bases from V and 3 bases from J; junction bases left unmatched: 19. Germline assignment: CDR1 SGHDT and CDR2 YYEEEE. This CDR3 has 19 residues. The CDR3 bases are TGTGCCAGCAGGACCAAATCATTTTCTTGGGGGACAGGGGACTATGGCTACACCTTC. Protein: CASRTKSFSWGTGDYGYTF.

V and J are TRBV5-4 and TRBJ2-3; the D gene is possibly TRBD2 (6 bases). The V end was cut by 4 bases, the J end by 13 bases, with 13 bases between. Germline V gene lookup returns CDR1 SGHNT and CDR2 YYREEE (reference sequence). The CDR3 is made up of 11 amino acids. CDR3 DNA: TGTGCCAGCAGCCACCCCCCGGGGGAGTATTTT. As protein: CASSHPPGEYF. Looking up the rest from reference TRBV5-4 and TRBJ2-3 gives the full variable domain: ETGVTQSPTHLIKTRGQQVTLRCSSQSGHNTVSWYQQALGQGPQFIFQYYREEENGRGNFPPRFSGLQFPNYSSELNVNALELDDSALYLCASSHPPGEYFGPGTRLTVL.

The chain couples TRBV5-1 to TRBJ2-3, with D maybe TRBD2 (5 bases). Trimming left V 0 bases short and J 5 bases short, with 13 bases between. The CDR3 has 15 amino acids. Germline CDR1 is SGHRS and CDR2 is YFSETQ. CDR3 amino acids: CASSLEVAGRDTQYF. The CDR3 DNA is TGCGCCAGCAGCTTGGAGGTGGCGGGCCGAGATACGCAGTATTTT.

This sequence joins TRBV19 and TRBJ2-7; 10 positions match TRBD1. The germline V gene has CDR1 LNHDA and CDR2 SQIVND (reference sequence). This CDR3 has 14 amino acids. V shed 5 bases, J shed 6 bases, and the junction held 7 bases outside the gene matches. CDR3 coding DNA: TGTGCCAGTAGTCCGGGACAGGGGCCTCCCGAGCAGTACTTC. As protein: CASSPGQGPPEQYF. Full variable domain (remainder filled in from reference TRBV19 and TRBJ2-7): DGGITQSPKYLFRKEGQNVTLSCEQNLNHDAMYWYRQDPGQGLRLIYYSQIVNDFQKGDIAEGYSVSREKKESFPLTVTSAQKNPTAFYLCASSPGQGPPEQYFGPGTRLTVT.

The chain couples TRBV5-1 to TRBJ1-1, with D possibly being TRBD1 (6 bases). Per germline, CDR1 SGHRS and CDR2 YFSETQ. This CDR3 contains 15 residues. Trimming cost V 0 bases and J 7 bases, with 16 bases left between them. CDR3 bases: TGCGCCAGCAGCTTGGGGTTTGGGGGGCGCTTTGAAGCTTTCTTT. Translation: CASSLGFGGRFEAFF.

The gene calls are TRBV30 and TRBJ1-2; D remains ambiguous. Trimming left V 3 bases short and J 7 bases short, with 15 bases between. The length of the CDR3 is 13 residues. The germline V gene encodes CDR1 GTSNPN and CDR2 SVGIG (reference sequence). CDR3 coding DNA: TGTGCCTGGAGGCCCGGATTTCGGCGTGGCTACACCTTC. Its translation: CAWRPGFRRGYTF.

This chain connects TRBV5-1 to TRBJ2-5; D is uncertain. CDR3 size: 11 residues. Trimming shortened V by 2 bases and J by 1 base, and 0 bases separated the two germline ends. CDR1 and CDR2 (germline): SGHRS, YFSETQ. The CDR3 sequence is CASSFQETQYF. Here the CDR3 DNA reads TGCGCCAGCAGCTTCCAAGAGACCCAGTACTTC.

The chain has TRBV29-1 and TRBJ2-5, with D perhaps TRBD2 (6 bases). This CDR3 is 14 amino acids long. Trimming took off 6 bases at V and 5 bases at J, with 19 bases between the two ends. Germline loops: CDR1 SQVTM, CDR2 ANQGSEA. In DNA, the CDR3 is TGCAGCGTAGCGGGCGGGGACCCGGCGGAGACCCAGTACTTC. Encoded protein: CSVAGGDPAETQYF.

The V call is TRBV10-3, the J call TRBJ1-5; TRBD1 is a possible D gene (6 bases). The ends were cut back, 7 bases at V and 0 bases at J, with 13 bases in the middle. CDR3 length: 15 amino acids. Germline CDR1 ENHRY, CDR2 SYGVKD. The CDR3 sequence is CAIKGDGVSNQPQHF. The CDR3 bases are TGTGCCATCAAGGGGGACGGGGTTAGCAATCAGCCCCAGCATTTT.

This chain connects TRBV3-1 (or the pseudogene TRBV3-2) to TRBJ1-1; D gene ambiguous. This CDR3 spans 12 amino acids. Trimming left V 1 base short and J 2 bases short, with 2 bases between. Germline CDR1 and CDR2: LGHDT and YNNKEL (reference sequence). The CDR3 DNA is TGTGCCAGCAGCCAAGCAAACACTGAAGCTTTCTTT. This gives the protein CASSQANTEAFF.